These T cell receptor beta chains were read from a single sample in a study of shared clonotypes between healthy human individuals. Assay used: immunoSEQ multiplex PCR; TCRdb lists only in-frame clones, some missing. This table holds approximately 2,000,000 clones, around 93% found once. Sample: naive CD4+ T cells from PBMCs. These receptors were taken from a man younger than 30 in good health. Some clones in this sample may be carry-over from other donors' samples. CDR3s leave out the opening cysteine and the closing phenylalanine or tryptophan. Clone sizes are given selectively: once, few, many, or a class where the clone is expanded.

CDR3aa	j_gene	abundance	v_gene
ASTQGVLTEAF	TRBJ1-1	.	TRBV6-1
ASSLVGQGSTDTQY	TRBJ2-3	.	TRBV7-9
SVLRDTQY	TRBJ2-3	.	TRBV29-1
ASRSPGQGRGNTIY	TRBJ1-3	.	TRBV2
ASLAGETQY	TRBJ2-5	once	TRBV2
ASSPELLSGYT	TRBJ1-2	.	TRBV18
ASATSTDTQY	TRBJ2-3	.	TRBV18
ASSPGLAGYNEQF	TRBJ2-1	.	TRBV7-9
ATSSSRDEQY	TRBJ2-7	.	TRBV15
ASSFGGGDTGELF	TRBJ2-2	.	TRBV5-1
ASNPGPLTGENTEAF	TRBJ1-1	.	TRBV5-1